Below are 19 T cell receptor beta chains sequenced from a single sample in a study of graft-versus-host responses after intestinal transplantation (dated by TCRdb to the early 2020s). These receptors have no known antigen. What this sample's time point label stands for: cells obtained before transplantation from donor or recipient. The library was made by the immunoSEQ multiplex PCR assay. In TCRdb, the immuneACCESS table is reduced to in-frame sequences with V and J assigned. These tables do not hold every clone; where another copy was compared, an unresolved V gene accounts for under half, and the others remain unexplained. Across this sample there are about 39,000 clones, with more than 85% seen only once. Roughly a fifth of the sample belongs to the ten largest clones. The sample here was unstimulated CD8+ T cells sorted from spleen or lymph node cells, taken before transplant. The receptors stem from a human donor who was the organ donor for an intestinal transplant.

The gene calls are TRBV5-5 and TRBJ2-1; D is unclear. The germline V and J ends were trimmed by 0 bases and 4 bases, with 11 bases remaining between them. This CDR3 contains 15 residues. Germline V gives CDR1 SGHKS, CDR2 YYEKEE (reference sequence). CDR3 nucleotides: TGTGCCAGCAGCTTGGACAGAGTGAGTTACAATGAGCAGTTCTTC. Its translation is CASSLDRVSYNEQFF.

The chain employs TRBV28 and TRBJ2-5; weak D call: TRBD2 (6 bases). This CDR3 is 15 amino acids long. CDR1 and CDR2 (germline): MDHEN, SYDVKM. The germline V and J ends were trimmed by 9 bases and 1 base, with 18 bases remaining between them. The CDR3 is CASFSVGEAQETQYF. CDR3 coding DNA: TGTGCCAGTTTCTCGGTTGGGGAGGCCCAAGAGACCCAGTACTTC.

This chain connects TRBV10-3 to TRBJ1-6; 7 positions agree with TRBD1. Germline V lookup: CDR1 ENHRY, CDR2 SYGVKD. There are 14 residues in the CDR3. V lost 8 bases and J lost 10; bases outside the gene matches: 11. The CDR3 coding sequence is TGTGCCATCGGTACCCGGGACAGTCGGTCACCCCTCCACTTT. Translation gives CAIGTRDSRSPLHF.

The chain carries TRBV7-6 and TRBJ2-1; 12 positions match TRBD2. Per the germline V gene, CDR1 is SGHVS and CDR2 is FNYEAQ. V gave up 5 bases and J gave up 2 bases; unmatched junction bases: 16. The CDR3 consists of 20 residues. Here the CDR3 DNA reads TGTGCCAGCAGCGAGCCCAGGACTAGCGGGAAAGGTGGAGCCTACAATGAGCAGTTCTTC. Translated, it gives CASSEPRTSGKGGAYNEQFF.

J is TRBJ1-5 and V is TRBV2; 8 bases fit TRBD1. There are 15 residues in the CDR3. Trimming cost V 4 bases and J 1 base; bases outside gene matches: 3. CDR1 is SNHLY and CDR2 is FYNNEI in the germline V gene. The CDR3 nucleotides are TGTGCCAGCAGTGGACAGGGGATGAGCAATCAGCCCCAGCATTTT. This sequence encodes CASSGQGMSNQPQHF.

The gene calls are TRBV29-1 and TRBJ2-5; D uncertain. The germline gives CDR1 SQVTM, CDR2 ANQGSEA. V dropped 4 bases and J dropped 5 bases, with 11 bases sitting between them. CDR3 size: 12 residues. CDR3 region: CSVAARVETQYF. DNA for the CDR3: TGCAGCGTTGCGGCTAGAGTTGAGACCCAGTACTTC.

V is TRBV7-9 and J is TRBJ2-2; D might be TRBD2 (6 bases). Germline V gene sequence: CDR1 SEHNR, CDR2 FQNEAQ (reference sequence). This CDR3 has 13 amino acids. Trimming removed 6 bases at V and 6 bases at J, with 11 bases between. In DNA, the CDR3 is TGTGCCAGCAGGCCAGGGACTCCCGGGGAGCTGTTTTTT. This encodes CASRPGTPGELFF.

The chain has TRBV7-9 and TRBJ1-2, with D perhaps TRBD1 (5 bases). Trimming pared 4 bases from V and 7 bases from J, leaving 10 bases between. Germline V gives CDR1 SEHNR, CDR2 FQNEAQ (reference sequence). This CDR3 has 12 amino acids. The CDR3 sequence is CASSSGTAGYTF. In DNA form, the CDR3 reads TGTGCCAGCAGCTCGGGGACGGCTGGCTACACCTTC.

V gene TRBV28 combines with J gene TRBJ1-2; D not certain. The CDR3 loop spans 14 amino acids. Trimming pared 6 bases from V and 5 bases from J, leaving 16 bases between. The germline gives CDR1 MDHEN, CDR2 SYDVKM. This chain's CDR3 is CASRPRVLIYGYTF. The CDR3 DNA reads TGTGCCAGCAGACCTCGCGTACTTATATATGGCTACACCTTC.

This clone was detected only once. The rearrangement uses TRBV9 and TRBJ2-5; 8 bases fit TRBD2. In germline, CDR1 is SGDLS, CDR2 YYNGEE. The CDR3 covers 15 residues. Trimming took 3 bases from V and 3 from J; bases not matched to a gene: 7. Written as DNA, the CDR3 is TGTGCCAGCAGCGCCCCCGGGAGGGGGGAAGAGACCCAGTACTTC. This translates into CASSAPGRGEETQYF.

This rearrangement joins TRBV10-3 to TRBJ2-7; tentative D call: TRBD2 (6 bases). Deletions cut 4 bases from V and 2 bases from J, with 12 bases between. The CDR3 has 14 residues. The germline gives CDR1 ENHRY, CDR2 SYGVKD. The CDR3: CAISGGEFTYEQYF. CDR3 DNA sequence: TGTGCCATCAGTGGCGGGGAGTTTACCTACGAGCAGTACTTC.

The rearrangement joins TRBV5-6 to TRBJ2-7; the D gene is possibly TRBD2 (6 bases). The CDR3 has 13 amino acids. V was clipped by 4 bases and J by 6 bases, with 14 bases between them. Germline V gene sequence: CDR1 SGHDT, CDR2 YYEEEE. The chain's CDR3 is CASSLSRTTEQYF. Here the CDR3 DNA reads TGTGCCAGCAGCCTCTCCCGGACTACCGAGCAGTACTTC.

Written as DNA, the CDR3 is TGTGCCAGCAGCCAAGTTTACGGGAGGACCTACGAGCAGTACTTC. Encoded protein: CASSQVYGRTYEQYF. This chain connects TRBV4-2 to TRBJ2-7, with TRBD2 matching over 7 bases. Germline loops: CDR1 LGHNA, CDR2 YNFKEQ. The ends lost 1 base at V and 2 bases at J; junction bases unmatched: 5. This CDR3 region has 15 residues.

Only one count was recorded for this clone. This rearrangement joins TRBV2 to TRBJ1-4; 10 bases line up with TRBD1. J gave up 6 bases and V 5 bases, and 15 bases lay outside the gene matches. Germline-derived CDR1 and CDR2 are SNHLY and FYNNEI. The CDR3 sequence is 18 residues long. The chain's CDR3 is CASSLLWDRGRSDEKLFF. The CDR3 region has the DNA TGTGCCAGCAGTCTGCTTTGGGACAGGGGAAGATCCGATGAAAAACTGTTTTTT.

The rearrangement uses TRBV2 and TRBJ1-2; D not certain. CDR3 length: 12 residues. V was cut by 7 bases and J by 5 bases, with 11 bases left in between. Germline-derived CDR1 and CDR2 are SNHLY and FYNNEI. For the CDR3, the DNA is TGTGCCAGCACCCCGGGCCTTTATGGCTACACCTTC. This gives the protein CASTPGLYGYTF.

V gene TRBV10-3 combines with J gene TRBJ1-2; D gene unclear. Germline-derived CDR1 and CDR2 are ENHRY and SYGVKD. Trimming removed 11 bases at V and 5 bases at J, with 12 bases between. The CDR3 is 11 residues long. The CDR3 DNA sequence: TGTGCCGAGGCGCGGGCTTATGGCTACACCTTC. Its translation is CAEARAYGYTF.

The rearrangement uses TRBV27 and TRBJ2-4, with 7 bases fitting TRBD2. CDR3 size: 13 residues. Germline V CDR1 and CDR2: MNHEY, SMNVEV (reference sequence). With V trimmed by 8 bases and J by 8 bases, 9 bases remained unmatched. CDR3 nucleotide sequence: TGTGCCAGCGGCGAACTAGGGAGGGACATTCAGTACTTC. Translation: CASGELGRDIQYF.

CDR3 sequence reads: CSVAVFEPYGYTF. For the CDR3, the DNA is TGCAGCGTTGCGGTATTCGAGCCCTATGGCTACACCTTC. The chain has TRBV29-1 and TRBJ1-2; D is unclear. V shed 4 bases and J shed 4 bases, with 13 bases lying between them. Per the germline V gene, CDR1 is SQVTM and CDR2 is ANQGSEA. The CDR3 spans 13 residues.

Written as DNA, the CDR3 is TGTGCCAGCAGCTTGAATTTGGCTAGCGGGAGTGATGAGCAGTTCTTC. This codes for CASSLNLASGSDEQFF. J is TRBJ2-1 and V is TRBV5-4; 10 nucleotides line up with TRBD2. The CDR3 totals 16 residues. Germline loops: CDR1 SGHNT, CDR2 YYREEE (reference sequence). The V and J ends lost 1 base and 8 bases, in that order; junction bases with no gene match: 9.